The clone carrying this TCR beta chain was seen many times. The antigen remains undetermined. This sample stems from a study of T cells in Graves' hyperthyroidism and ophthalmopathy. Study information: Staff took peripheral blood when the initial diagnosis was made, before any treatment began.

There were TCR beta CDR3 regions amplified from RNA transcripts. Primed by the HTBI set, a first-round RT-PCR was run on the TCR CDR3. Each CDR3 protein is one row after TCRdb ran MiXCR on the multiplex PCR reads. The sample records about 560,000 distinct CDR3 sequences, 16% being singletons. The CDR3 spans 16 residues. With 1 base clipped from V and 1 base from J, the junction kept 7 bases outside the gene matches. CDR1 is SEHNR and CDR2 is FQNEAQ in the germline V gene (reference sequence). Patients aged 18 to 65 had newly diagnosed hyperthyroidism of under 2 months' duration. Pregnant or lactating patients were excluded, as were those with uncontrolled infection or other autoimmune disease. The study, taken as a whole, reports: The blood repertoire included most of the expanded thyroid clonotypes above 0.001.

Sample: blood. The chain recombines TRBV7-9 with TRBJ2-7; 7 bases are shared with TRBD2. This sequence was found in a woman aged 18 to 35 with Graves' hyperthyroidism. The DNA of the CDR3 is TGTGCCAGCAGCTTAGGAGGGCTAGCGGCATCCTACGAGCAGTACTTC. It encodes CASSLGGLAASYEQYF.